This T cell receptor beta chain was profiled in a study of control samples from healthy donors and cancer patients. Some clones are missing from TCRdb's copy, which holds only in-frame ones; the method was immunoSEQ multiplex PCR. The profile covers tens of thousands of clones, with 90% appearing a single time and over 5% taken by the ten largest. This CDR3 comprises 15 residues. Germline lookup yields CDR1 SEHNR and CDR2 FQNEAQ (reference sequence). Trimming removed 2 bases from V and 6 bases from J; junction bases left unmatched: 6. This chain uses TRBV7-9 with TRBJ2-1; TRBD1 agrees at 8 bases. The receptor comes from a man aged 60 to 75 with colorectal cancer. Sequenced sample: PBMCs. The CDR3 nucleotides read TGTGCCAGCAGCTTATTACAGGGGGTTGGCAATGAGCAGTTCTTC. Protein sequence: CASSLLQGVGNEQFF. The whole variable domain, filled in from reference TRBV7-9 and TRBJ2-1, reads DTGVSQNPRHKITKRGQNVTFRCDPISEHNRLYWYRQTLGQGPEFLTYFQNEAQLEKSRLLSDRFSAERPKGSFSTLEIQRTEQGDSAMYLCASSLLQGVGNEQFFGPGTRLTVL.